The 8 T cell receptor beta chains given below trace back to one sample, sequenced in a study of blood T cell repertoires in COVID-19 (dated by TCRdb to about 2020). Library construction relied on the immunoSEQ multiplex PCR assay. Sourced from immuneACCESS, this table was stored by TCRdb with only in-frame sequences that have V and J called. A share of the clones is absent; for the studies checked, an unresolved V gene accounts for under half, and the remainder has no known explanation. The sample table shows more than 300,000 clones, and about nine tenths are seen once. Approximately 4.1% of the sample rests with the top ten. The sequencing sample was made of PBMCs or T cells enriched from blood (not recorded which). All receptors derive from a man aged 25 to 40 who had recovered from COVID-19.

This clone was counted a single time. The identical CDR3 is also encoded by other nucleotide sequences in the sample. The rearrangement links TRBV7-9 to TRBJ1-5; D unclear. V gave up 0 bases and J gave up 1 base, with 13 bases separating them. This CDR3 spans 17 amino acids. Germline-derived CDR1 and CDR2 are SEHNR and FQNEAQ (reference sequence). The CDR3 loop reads CASSLAVSGGSNQPQHF. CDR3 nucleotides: TGTGCCAGCAGCTTAGCAGTATCCGGAGGGAGCAATCAGCCCCAGCATTTT.

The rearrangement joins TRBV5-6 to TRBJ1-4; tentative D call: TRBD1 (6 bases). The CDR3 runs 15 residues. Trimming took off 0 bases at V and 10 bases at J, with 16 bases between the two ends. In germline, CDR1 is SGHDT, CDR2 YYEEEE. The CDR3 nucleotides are TGTGCCAGCAGCTTGGCCGGCGGCTCGACAGGAAAACTGTTTTTT. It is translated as CASSLAGGSTGKLFF. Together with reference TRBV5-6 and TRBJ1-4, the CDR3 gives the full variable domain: DAGVTQSPTHLIKTRGQQVTLRCSPKSGHDTVSWYQQALGQGPQFIFQYYEEEERQRGNFPDRFSGHQFPNYSSELNVNALLLGDSALYLCASSLAGGSTGKLFFGSGTQLSVL.

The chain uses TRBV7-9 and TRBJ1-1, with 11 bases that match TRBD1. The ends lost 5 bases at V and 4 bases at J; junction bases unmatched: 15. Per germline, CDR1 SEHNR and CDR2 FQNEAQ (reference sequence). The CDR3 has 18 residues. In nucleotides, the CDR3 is TGTGCCAGCAGCCAGCCTAAACGGACAGGGGGCGTGGGCACTGAAGCTTTCTTT. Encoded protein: CASSQPKRTGGVGTEAFF.

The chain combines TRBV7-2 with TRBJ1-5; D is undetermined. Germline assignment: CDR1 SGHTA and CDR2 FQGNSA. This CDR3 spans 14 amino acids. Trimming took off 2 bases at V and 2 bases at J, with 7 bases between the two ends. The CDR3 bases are TGTGCCAGCAGCTTACGAGAGGGCAATCAGCCCCAGCATTTT. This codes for CASSLREGNQPQHF. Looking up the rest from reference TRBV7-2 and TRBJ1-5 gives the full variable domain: GAGVSQSPSNKVTEKGKDVELRCDPISGHTALYWYRQSLGQGLEFLIYFQGNSAPDKSGLPSDRFSAERTGGSVSTLTIQRTQQEDSAVYLCASSLREGNQPQHFGDGTRLSIL.

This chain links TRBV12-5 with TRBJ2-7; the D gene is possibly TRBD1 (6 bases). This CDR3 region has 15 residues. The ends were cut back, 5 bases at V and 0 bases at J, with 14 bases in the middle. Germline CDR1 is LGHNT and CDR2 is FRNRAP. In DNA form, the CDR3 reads TGTGCTAGTGGTCGGACAGACCCCAACTCCTACGAGCAGTACTTC. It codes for CASGRTDPNSYEQYF. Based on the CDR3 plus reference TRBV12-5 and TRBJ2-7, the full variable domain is DARVTQTPRHKVTEMGQEVTMRCQPILGHNTVFWYRQTMMQGLELLAYFRNRAPLDDSGMPKDRFSAEMPDATLATLKIQPSEPRDSAVYFCASGRTDPNSYEQYFGPGTRLTVT.

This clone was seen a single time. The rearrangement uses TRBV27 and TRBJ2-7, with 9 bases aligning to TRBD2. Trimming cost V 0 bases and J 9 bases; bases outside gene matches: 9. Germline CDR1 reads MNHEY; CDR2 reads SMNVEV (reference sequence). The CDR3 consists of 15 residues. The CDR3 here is CASSLSARWRGGQYF. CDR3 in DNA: TGTGCCAGCAGTTTATCTGCGAGGTGGCGGGGGGGGCAGTACTTC.

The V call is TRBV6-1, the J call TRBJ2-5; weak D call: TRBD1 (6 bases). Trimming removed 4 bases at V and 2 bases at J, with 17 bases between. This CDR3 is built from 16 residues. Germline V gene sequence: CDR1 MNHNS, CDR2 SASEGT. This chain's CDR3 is CASSVRTQGIQETQYF. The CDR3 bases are TGTGCCAGCAGTGTTAGGACACAGGGAATTCAAGAGACCCAGTACTTC.

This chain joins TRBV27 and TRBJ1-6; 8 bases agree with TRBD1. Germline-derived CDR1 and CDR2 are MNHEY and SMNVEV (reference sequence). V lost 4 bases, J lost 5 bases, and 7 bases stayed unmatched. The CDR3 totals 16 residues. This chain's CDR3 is CASSSHRGNNNSPLHF. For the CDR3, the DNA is TGTGCCAGCAGTTCGCACAGGGGGAATAATAATTCACCCCTCCACTTT.